The 8 T cell receptor beta chains in this list originate from one sample, sequenced in a study of CD8+CD57+ T cells in acquired aplastic anemia. The sequenced patients had an expansion of CD8+CD57+ cells seen by flow cytometry. Genomic DNA, serving as template, underwent TCR beta VDJ and CDR3 profiling. TCRdb reprocessed the reads via MiXCR and lists one record per CDR3 protein. The sample records 180,000 or so distinct CDR3 sequences, roughly 50% being singletons. The sample comprised sorted CD4+, CD8+, or CD8+CD57+ T cells (not recorded which) from PBMCs. These receptors originate from a human donor with aplastic anemia.

A few counts support this clonotype. The gene calls are TRBV29-1 and TRBJ1-1; 9 bases are shared with TRBD1. There are 13 residues in the CDR3. J was trimmed by 4 bases and V by 6 bases; bases with no gene match: 6. The germline CDR1 and CDR2 sequences are SQVTM and ANQGSEA. CDR3 loop: CSVTGGMGTEAFF. The DNA of the CDR3 is TGCAGCGTCACAGGGGGCATGGGCACTGAAGCTTTCTTT.

V is TRBV5-1 and J is TRBJ2-7; TRBD2 aligns across 8 bases. Germline trimming cut 4 bases from V and 3 bases from J; bases unmatched to any gene: 9. The CDR3 runs to 15 residues. CDR1 and CDR2 from the germline V gene are SGHRS and YFSETQ. CDR3 residues: CASSDRGSGVYEQYF. The CDR3 coding sequence is TGCGCCAGCAGCGATCGAGGTAGCGGGGTCTACGAGCAGTACTTC. The full variable domain, in which reference TRBV5-1 and TRBJ2-7 provide the parts outside the CDR3, is KAGVTQTPRYLIKTRGQQVTLSCSPISGHRSVSWYQQTPGQGLQFLFEYFSETQRNKGNFPGRFSGRQFSNSRSEMNVSTLELGDSALYLCASSDRGSGVYEQYFGPGTRLTVT.

The chain links TRBV19 to TRBJ2-7, with TRBD2 as a possible D gene (5 bases). The germline V gene has CDR1 LNHDA and CDR2 SQIVND (reference sequence). V lost 8 bases and J lost 6, with 20 bases in between. This CDR3 is 14 amino acids long. The CDR3 is CASRLWTAYLEQYF. Here the CDR3 DNA reads TGTGCCAGTCGACTATGGACGGCATACCTCGAGCAGTACTTC.

This clonotype was recorded at least ten times. J is TRBJ2-7 and V is TRBV15; tentatively, D is TRBD2 (6 bases). CDR1 and CDR2 (germline): LNHNV, YYDKDF (reference sequence). The V end lost 5 bases, the J end lost 12 bases, and 17 bases lay between the germline ends. There are 12 residues in the CDR3. CDR3 residues: CATSGGFPGLYF. The CDR3 DNA sequence: TGTGCCACCAGCGGGGGGTTCCCGGGTCTGTACTTC.

The chain has TRBV5-5 and TRBJ2-5, with a weak D call TRBD2 (5 bases). The CDR3 consists of 13 residues. V gave up 5 bases and J gave up 5 bases, with 13 bases separating them. CDR1 and CDR2 from the germline V gene are SGHKS and YYEKEE (reference sequence). The CDR3 spells CASSWTAVETQYF. DNA for the CDR3: TGTGCCAGCAGTTGGACTGCTGTCGAGACCCAGTACTTC.

CDR3 protein: CASQREARTDTQYF. The CDR3 DNA is TGCGCTAGCCAAAGGGAGGCTCGCACAGATACGCAGTATTTT. The chain is built from TRBV5-1 and TRBJ2-3, with a possible D match to TRBD2 (6 bases). In germline, CDR1 is SGHRS, CDR2 YFSETQ. The CDR3 is 14 amino acids.

The table lists this clonotype with a few counts. This chain uses TRBV14 with TRBJ2-1; no clear D gene. CDR3 length equals 15 residues. Germline V CDR1 and CDR2: SGHDN, FVKESK. With 3 bases removed from V and 0 bases from J, the gap between germline ends came to 9 bases. CDR3 region: CASSQGQVSYNEQFF. In DNA form, the CDR3 reads TGTGCCAGCAGCCAGGGTCAAGTCTCCTACAATGAGCAGTTCTTC. Drawing the rest from reference TRBV14 and TRBJ2-1, the complete variable domain is EAGVTQFPSHSVIEKGQTVTLRCDPISGHDNLYWYRRVMGKEIKFLLHFVKESKQDESGMPNNRFLAERTGGTYSTLKVQPAELEDSGVYFCASSQGQVSYNEQFFGPGTRLTVL.

In its sample, this clonotype was seen a few times. The V gene is TRBV6-4, the J gene TRBJ2-3; maybe TRBD2 (7 bases). V lost 4 bases and J 1 base, leaving 9 bases between the germline ends. The CDR3 is made up of 14 amino acids. Per the germline V gene, CDR1 is MRHNA and CDR2 is SNTAGT. The CDR3 coding sequence is TGTGCCAGCAGTGGGGGGGGCGGCACAGATACGCAGTATTTT. Its translation: CASSGGGGTDTQYF.